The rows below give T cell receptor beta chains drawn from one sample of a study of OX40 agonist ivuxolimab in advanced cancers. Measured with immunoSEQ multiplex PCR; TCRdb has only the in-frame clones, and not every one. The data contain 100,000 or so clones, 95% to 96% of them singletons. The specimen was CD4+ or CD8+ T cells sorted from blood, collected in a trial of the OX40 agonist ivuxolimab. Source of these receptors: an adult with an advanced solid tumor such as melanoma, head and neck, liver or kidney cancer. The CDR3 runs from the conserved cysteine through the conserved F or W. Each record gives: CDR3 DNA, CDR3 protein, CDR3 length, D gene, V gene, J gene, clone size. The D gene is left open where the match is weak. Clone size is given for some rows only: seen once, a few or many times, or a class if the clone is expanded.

DNA: TGTGCCAGCAGTAAGACAGGGTGGGTTGAGGAGCCCCAGCATTTT
CDR3: CASSKTGWVEEPQHF
length: 15
D: TRBD1
V: TRBV6-6
J: TRBJ1-5
size: .

DNA: TGTGCCCGATCGGATGCCGGGGCCAACGTCCTGACTTTC
CDR3: CARSDAGANVLTF
length: 13
D: .
V: TRBV7-9
J: TRBJ2-6
size: .

DNA: TGTGCCAGCAGCTCAGGACTAGCGCCCTACGAGCAGTACTTC
CDR3: CASSSGLAPYEQYF
length: 14
D: TRBD2
V: TRBV7-9
J: TRBJ2-7
size: once

DNA: TGTGCCAGCAGTTGGTCGGGGTTAGCTCAGCCCCAGCATTTT
CDR3: CASSWSGLAQPQHF
length: 14
D: .
V: TRBV28
J: TRBJ1-5
size: .

DNA: TGTGCCAGCAGCTTGGTCGACAGGGTACTTCGCTACACCTTC
CDR3: CASSLVDRVLRYTF
length: 14
D: TRBD1
V: TRBV5-8
J: TRBJ1-2
size: .

DNA: TGTGCCAGCAGTTTGACGGGGTACTCCTACGAGCAGTACTTC
CDR3: CASSLTGYSYEQYF
length: 14
D: .
V: TRBV28
J: TRBJ2-7
size: .

DNA: TGTGCCAGCAGTGTCGGAGTAGCGGGGTCCCATTGGGATGAGCAGTTCTTC
CDR3: CASSVGVAGSHWDEQFF
length: 17
D: TRBD2
V: TRBV2
J: TRBJ2-1
size: .

DNA: TGTGCCAGCAGTTACTCGACAGGTTCCGGCTACACCTTC
CDR3: CASSYSTGSGYTF
length: 13
D: .
V: TRBV6-5
J: TRBJ1-2
size: .

DNA: TGTGCCAGCAGCCCCCCTGGGGGGACCGGGGAGCTGTTTTTT
CDR3: CASSPPGGTGELFF
length: 14
D: .
V: TRBV7-3
J: TRBJ2-2
size: .

DNA: TGTGCCAGCAGTTACCCCGTCGGAGGCTCTGAAGAGCAGTACTTC
CDR3: CASSYPVGGSEEQYF
length: 15
D: .
V: TRBV6-6
J: TRBJ2-7
size: .

DNA: TGTGCCAGCAAGTCCGGGACAGGGGTTGGAAAACTGTTTTTT
CDR3: CASKSGTGVGKLFF
length: 14
D: TRBD1
V: TRBV2
J: TRBJ1-4
size: .

DNA: TGCAGCGTTGACCTCCGGACAGGGTTCAACACTGAAGCTTTCTTT
CDR3: CSVDLRTGFNTEAFF
length: 15
D: TRBD1
V: TRBV29-1
J: TRBJ1-1
size: .

DNA: TGCGCCAGCAGACAGGGGACCACAGATACGCAGTATTTT
CDR3: CASRQGTTDTQYF
length: 13
D: TRBD1
V: TRBV5-1
J: TRBJ2-3
size: .

DNA: TGTGCCAGCAGTGACATAGGGCTAGCGGTGAACACCGGGGAGCTGTTTTTT
CDR3: CASSDIGLAVNTGELFF
length: 17
D: TRBD2
V: TRBV6-1
J: TRBJ2-2
size: .

DNA: TGTGCCAGCGGTCGTAGGGTAGCGGGGAATACCTACAATGAGCAGTTCTTC
CDR3: CASGRRVAGNTYNEQFF
length: 17
D: TRBD2
V: TRBV7-9
J: TRBJ2-1
size: .

DNA: TGCGCCAGCAGCCAAGAGTGGGGGTTTGGGGCCAACGTCCTGACTTTC
CDR3: CASSQEWGFGANVLTF
length: 16
D: .
V: TRBV4-3
J: TRBJ2-6
size: .

DNA: TGTGCCAGCAGCTTAGATGGTAGCGGGAGTCCTTACTACGAGCAGTACTTC
CDR3: CASSLDGSGSPYYEQYF
length: 17
D: TRBD2
V: TRBV11-1
J: TRBJ2-7
size: .

DNA: TGTGCCAGCAGCTCAATTGACAGTTGGGTATCGGCTGGGGCCAACGTCCTGACTTTC
CDR3: CASSSIDSWVSAGANVLTF
length: 19
D: .
V: TRBV7-8
J: TRBJ2-6
size: .

DNA: TGCGCCAGCAGCTTGCGATCAAACACTGAAGTTTTCTTT
CDR3: CASSLRSNTEVFF
length: 13
D: .
V: TRBV5-1
J: TRBJ1-1
size: .

DNA: TGCGCCAGCAGCTTGGAAGCGACAGGGCAAGAGACCCAGTACTTC
CDR3: CASSLEATGQETQYF
length: 15
D: TRBD1
V: TRBV5-1
J: TRBJ2-5
size: .

DNA: TGCGCCAGCAGCCAAGATGGGGGGGCGAGGGATCAGCCCCAGCATTTT
CDR3: CASSQDGGARDQPQHF
length: 16
D: .
V: TRBV4-1
J: TRBJ1-5
size: once

DNA: TGCGCCAGCAGTGTGGGGACTAGCAATGAGCAGTTCTTC
CDR3: CASSVGTSNEQFF
length: 13
D: TRBD2
V: TRBV5-1
J: TRBJ2-1
size: .

DNA: TGTGCCAGTAGTTTCCTGGGTGGGGACAATGAGCAGTTCTTC
CDR3: CASSFLGGDNEQFF
length: 14
D: .
V: TRBV19
J: TRBJ2-1
size: .

DNA: TGTGCCAGCAGACCTAGCGGTTCCTACGAGCAGTACTTC
CDR3: CASRPSGSYEQYF
length: 13
D: TRBD2
V: TRBV4-2
J: TRBJ2-7
size: .

DNA: TGTGCCAGCAGCTTAGCGGGCCCGGATCAAGAGACCCAGTACTTC
CDR3: CASSLAGPDQETQYF
length: 15
D: .
V: TRBV7-9
J: TRBJ2-5
size: .

DNA: TGTGCCAGCAGCGACATCAGGGTGACCGGGGAGCTGTTTTTT
CDR3: CASSDIRVTGELFF
length: 14
D: .
V: TRBV7-6
J: TRBJ2-2
size: .

DNA: TGCGCCAGCAGCCCCGGGGCCAATAATCAGCCCCAGCATTTT
CDR3: CASSPGANNQPQHF
length: 14
D: .
V: TRBV5-1
J: TRBJ1-5
size: .

DNA: TGTGCCAGCAGTTACAGGGGACAGGGGTCCGGGGAGCTGTTTTTT
CDR3: CASSYRGQGSGELFF
length: 15
D: TRBD1
V: TRBV6-5
J: TRBJ2-2
size: .

DNA: TGTGCCACCGTCCGGCCGCCGGGGACCCAGTACTTC
CDR3: CATVRPPGTQYF
length: 12
D: .
V: TRBV28
J: TRBJ2-5
size: .

DNA: TGTGCCAGCTCCCCGCAGGGGGGTGACTATGGCTACACCTTC
CDR3: CASSPQGGDYGYTF
length: 14
D: TRBD1
V: TRBV19
J: TRBJ1-2
size: .

DNA: TGTGCCAGTCAGGAGGGGACGACTTATGATACGCAGTATTTT
CDR3: CASQEGTTYDTQYF
length: 14
D: .
V: TRBV19
J: TRBJ2-3
size: once

DNA: TGTGCCAGCTCCCCGGGGGGGAAAGGCTACACCTTC
CDR3: CASSPGGKGYTF
length: 12
D: .
V: TRBV6-6
J: TRBJ1-2
size: .

DNA: TGTGCCAGCAGCTTAGCGGTAGAGGAGTCATCTCTCAATGAGCAGTTCTTC
CDR3: CASSLAVEESSLNEQFF
length: 17
D: .
V: TRBV7-2
J: TRBJ2-1
size: .

DNA: TGTGCCAGCAGTTGGGACGGAACCTACGAGCAGTACTTC
CDR3: CASSWDGTYEQYF
length: 13
D: .
V: TRBV6-5
J: TRBJ2-7
size: .

DNA: TGTGCCAGCAGCTTTCAGGGAGACTACGAGCAGTACTTC
CDR3: CASSFQGDYEQYF
length: 13
D: .
V: TRBV7-9
J: TRBJ2-7
size: .

DNA: TGTGCCAGCAGTTACTCCGGAAACTATGGCTACACCTTC
CDR3: CASSYSGNYGYTF
length: 13
D: .
V: TRBV6-6
J: TRBJ1-2
size: .

DNA: TGTGCCAGCAGCTTAAGTTCTTCGAATATCTACGAGCAGTACTTC
CDR3: CASSLSSSNIYEQYF
length: 15
D: .
V: TRBV7-3
J: TRBJ2-7
size: once

DNA: TGTGCCAGCAGTTTAAGAGGGGGGGCCTACAATGAGCAGTTCTTC
CDR3: CASSLRGGAYNEQFF
length: 15
D: .
V: TRBV28
J: TRBJ2-1
size: .

DNA: TGCGCCAGCAGCCAAGAGAAAGGGACGAAAATCAACAATGAGCAGTTCTTC
CDR3: CASSQEKGTKINNEQFF
length: 17
D: .
V: TRBV4-3
J: TRBJ2-1
size: .

DNA: TGTGCCAGTAGTTTTTATAGCGGGAGCACTTACAATGAGCAGTTCTTC
CDR3: CASSFYSGSTYNEQFF
length: 16
D: TRBD2
V: TRBV19
J: TRBJ2-1
size: .

DNA: TGTGCCTGGAGTGTACGAAATGACGAGCAGTACTTC
CDR3: CAWSVRNDEQYF
length: 12
D: .
V: TRBV30
J: TRBJ2-7
size: .

DNA: TGTGCCAGCAGTTACCGGGAGGTCGAGGGGGAGCAGTTCTTC
CDR3: CASSYREVEGEQFF
length: 14
D: TRBD2
V: TRBV27
J: TRBJ2-1
size: .

DNA: TGTGCCAGCAGCGTAGGCGGGGGTGGCAATCAGCCCCAGCATTTT
CDR3: CASSVGGGGNQPQHF
length: 15
D: .
V: TRBV9
J: TRBJ1-5
size: .

DNA: TGTGCCAGCAGTTTGAGGGCCGGGGAGCTGTTTTTT
CDR3: CASSLRAGELFF
length: 12
D: .
V: TRBV27
J: TRBJ2-2
size: .

DNA: TGTGCCTGGAGTGCGATTGGAAACACCATATATTTT
CDR3: CAWSAIGNTIYF
length: 12
D: .
V: TRBV30
J: TRBJ1-3
size: .

DNA: TGTGCCAGCAGAAGTTTTGGGGAACTACTAGCGGGGGGGCCTCGGGCCGGGGAGCTGTTTTTT
CDR3: CASRSFGELLAGGPRAGELFF
length: 21
D: TRBD2
V: TRBV28
J: TRBJ2-2
size: .

DNA: TGTGCCAGCAGCCAAGAGTTTAAGGGCACTAACTATGGCTACACCTTC
CDR3: CASSQEFKGTNYGYTF
length: 16
D: .
V: TRBV4-2
J: TRBJ1-2
size: .

DNA: TGTGCCAGCAGCCAAGGTCGGACAGGTTTGAATACTGAAGCTTTCTTT
CDR3: CASSQGRTGLNTEAFF
length: 16
D: TRBD1
V: TRBV4-1
J: TRBJ1-1
size: .

DNA: TGTGCCAGCAGGGACACTAATCAGCCCCAGCATTTT
CDR3: CASRDTNQPQHF
length: 12
D: .
V: TRBV2
J: TRBJ1-5
size: .

DNA: TGTGCCAGCAGCTTAACGACAGGGGGCAGTTGGTTGGACAATGAGCAGTTCTTC
CDR3: CASSLTTGGSWLDNEQFF
length: 18
D: TRBD1
V: TRBV11-3
J: TRBJ2-1
size: .

DNA: TGTGCCAGCAGTTACGGACTAGCGGGGGGTAGCACAGATACGCAGTATTTT
CDR3: CASSYGLAGGSTDTQYF
length: 17
D: TRBD2
V: TRBV6-7
J: TRBJ2-3
size: .

DNA: TGTGCCAGCAGCCCAATAGGGGGAGGGGGCGACTATGGCTACACCTTC
CDR3: CASSPIGGGGDYGYTF
length: 16
D: TRBD1
V: TRBV7-8
J: TRBJ1-2
size: .